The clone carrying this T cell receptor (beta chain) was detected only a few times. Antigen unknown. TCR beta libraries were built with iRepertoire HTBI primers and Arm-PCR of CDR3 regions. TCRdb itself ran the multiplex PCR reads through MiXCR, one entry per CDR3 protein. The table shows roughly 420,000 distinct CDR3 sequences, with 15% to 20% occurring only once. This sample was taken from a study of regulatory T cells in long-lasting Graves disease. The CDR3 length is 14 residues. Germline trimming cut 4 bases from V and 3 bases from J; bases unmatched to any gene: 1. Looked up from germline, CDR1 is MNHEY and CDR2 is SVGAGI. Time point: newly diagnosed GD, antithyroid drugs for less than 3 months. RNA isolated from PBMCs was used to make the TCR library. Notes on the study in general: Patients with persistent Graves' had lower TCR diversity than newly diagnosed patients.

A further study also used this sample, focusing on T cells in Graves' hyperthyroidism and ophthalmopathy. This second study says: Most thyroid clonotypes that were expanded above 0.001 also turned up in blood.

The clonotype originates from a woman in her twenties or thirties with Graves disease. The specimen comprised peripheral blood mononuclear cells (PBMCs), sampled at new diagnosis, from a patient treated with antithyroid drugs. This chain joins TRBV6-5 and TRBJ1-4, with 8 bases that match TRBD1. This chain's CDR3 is CASSWTGSNEKLFF. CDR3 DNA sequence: TGTGCCAGCAGTTGGACAGGGTCTAATGAAAAACTGTTTTTT.